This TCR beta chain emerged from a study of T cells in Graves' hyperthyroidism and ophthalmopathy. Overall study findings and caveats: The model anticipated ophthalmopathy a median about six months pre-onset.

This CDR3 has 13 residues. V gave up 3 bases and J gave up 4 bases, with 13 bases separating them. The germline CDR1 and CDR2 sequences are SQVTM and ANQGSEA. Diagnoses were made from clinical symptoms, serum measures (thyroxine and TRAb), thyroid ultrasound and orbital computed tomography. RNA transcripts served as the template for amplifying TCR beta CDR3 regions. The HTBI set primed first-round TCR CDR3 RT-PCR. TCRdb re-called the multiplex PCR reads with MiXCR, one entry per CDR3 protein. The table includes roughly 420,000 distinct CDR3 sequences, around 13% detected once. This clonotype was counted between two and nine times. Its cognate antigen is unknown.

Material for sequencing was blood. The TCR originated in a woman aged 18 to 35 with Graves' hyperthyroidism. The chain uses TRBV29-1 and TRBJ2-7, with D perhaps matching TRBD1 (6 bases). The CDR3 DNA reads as TGCAGCGTTGATAGGGGGTCTGGATACGAGCAGTACTTC. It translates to CSVDRGSGYEQYF.